This T cell receptor (beta chain) was recovered during a study of blood T cell repertoires in COVID-19 (TCRdb year 2020). Regarding the study in general: Collaborator samples came from the United States, Italy and Spain and covered acute and convalescent phases of COVID-19. The prospective study material was composed of cDNA or gDNA derived from T cells, B-cell-depleted T cells, or PBMCs. The dataset comprised deeply sampled blood TCRbeta repertoires from subjects exposed to, actively infected with, or recovered from COVID-19. A freely available public database, intended as a resource for researchers studying the immune response to SARS-CoV-2, is where the repertoires were released. Samples came from the ongoing ImmuneRACE study (first 160 participants) plus 1,254 subjects from 6 global collaborators. Sample metadata almost always included a de-identified subject ID, COVID-19 status, age in years and sex. Where available, HLA class I and class II types were obtained from metadata supplied by the sample provider rather than from assay-based typing. General study outcomes and caveats: Clinical and demographic metadata were provided uncurated, with the amount varying by source and participant.

The immunoSEQ Assay, a bias-controlled multiplex PCR, was used to amplify TCRbeta CDR3 regions from genomic DNA. In the paper's pipeline: Nucleated cell counts per sample were estimated from amplification of reference gene primers within the assay. Sequence reads were collapsed and filtered to measure the absolute abundance of every unique TCRbeta CDR3 rearrangement. Productive Simpson clonality was computed per sample as the square root of Simpson's diversity index over productive rearrangements. Imported from immuneACCESS, the table was reduced by TCRdb to in-frame sequences with V and J called. These copies leave out some clones; in studies compared against another copy, an unresolved V gene accounts for under half, and the cause of the remainder is not known. V and J calls and clone size are copied from that table; D and trimming were computed from the DNA. Within this sample are more than 200,000 clones, with around 83% of them counted one time only. The top ten clonotypes cover approximately 9% of the sample.

Here V drops 7 bases and J drops 6 bases, and the junction holds 10 bases not matched to any gene. The germline V gene gives CDR1 as SNHLY and CDR2 as FYNNEI. The CDR3 measures 14 amino acids from cysteine to phenylalanine. Of the read, only the CDR3 DNA is kept; its 42 bases are in frame from base 1. Each collaborating institution followed its own protocols to collect whole blood in K2EDTA tubes. For TCRbeta analysis, collaborators shipped samples as frozen whole blood, isolated PBMCs, or DNA extracted from either of those sample types. As concerns this clone: Its recognized antigen is unknown. The sample holds no much larger clone one base away, and base qualities are not on file.

Here the chain combines TRBV2 and TRBJ2-7, with 9 bases aligning to TRBD2. Material: peripheral blood. This receptor was obtained from a man aged 40-50 years with active or convalescent COVID-19. The DNA sequence is given as TGTGCCAGCAAGGGGGGGACTAGCATAGGCGAGCAGTACTTC. This sequence encodes CASKGGTSIGEQYF.